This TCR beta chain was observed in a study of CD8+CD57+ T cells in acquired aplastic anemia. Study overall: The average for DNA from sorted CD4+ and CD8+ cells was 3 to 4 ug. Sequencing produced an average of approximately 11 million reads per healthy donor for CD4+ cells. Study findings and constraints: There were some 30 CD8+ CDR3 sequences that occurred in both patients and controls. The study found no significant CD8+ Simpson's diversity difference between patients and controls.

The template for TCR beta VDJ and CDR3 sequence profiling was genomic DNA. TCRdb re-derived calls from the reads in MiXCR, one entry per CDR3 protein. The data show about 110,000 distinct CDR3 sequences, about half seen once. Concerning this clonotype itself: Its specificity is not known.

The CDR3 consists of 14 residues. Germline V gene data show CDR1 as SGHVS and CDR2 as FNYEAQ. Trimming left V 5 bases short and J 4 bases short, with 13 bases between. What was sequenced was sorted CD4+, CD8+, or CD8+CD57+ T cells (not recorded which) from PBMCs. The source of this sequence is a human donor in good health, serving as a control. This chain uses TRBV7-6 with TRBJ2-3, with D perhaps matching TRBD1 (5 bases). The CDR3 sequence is CASSTRQRPDTQYF. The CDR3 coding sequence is TGTGCCAGCAGCACACGACAGAGACCAGATACGCAGTATTTT. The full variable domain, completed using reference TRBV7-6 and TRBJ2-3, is GAGVSQSPRYKVTKRGQDVALRCDPISGHVSLYWYRQALGQGPEFLTYFNYEAQQDKSGLPNDRFSAERPEGSISTLTIQRTEQRDSAMYRCASSTRQRPDTQYFGPGTRLTVL.